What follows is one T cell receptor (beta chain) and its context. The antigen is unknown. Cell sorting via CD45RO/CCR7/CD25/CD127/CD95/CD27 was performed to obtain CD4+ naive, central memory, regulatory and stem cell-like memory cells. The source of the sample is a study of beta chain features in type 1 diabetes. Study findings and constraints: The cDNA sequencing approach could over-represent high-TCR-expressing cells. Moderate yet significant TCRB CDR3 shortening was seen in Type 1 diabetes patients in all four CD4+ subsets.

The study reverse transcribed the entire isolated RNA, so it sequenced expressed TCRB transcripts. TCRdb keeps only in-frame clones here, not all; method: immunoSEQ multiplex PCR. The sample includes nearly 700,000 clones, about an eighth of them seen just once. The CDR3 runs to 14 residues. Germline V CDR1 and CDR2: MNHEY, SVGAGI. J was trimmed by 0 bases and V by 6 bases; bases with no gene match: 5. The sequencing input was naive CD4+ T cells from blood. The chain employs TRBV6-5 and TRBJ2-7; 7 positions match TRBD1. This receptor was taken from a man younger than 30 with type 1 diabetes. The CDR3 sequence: CASRRGQASYEQYF. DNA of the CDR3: TGTGCCAGCAGACGCGGACAGGCCTCCTACGAGCAGTACTTC.